Below are 27 T cell receptor beta chains sequenced from a single sample in a study of CD8 T cells in ankylosing spondylitis. A single record per CDR3 protein comes from TCRdb applying MiXCR to the 5' RACE reads. The table includes around 250,000 distinct CDR3 sequences, about 18% detected once. Material for sequencing was blood, either unsorted or a sorted T cell fraction (not recorded which). All receptors come from a male donor with ankylosing spondylitis or in good health (not recorded which).

This clonotype came up a few times. The rearrangement uses TRBV7-2 and TRBJ1-3; unclear D gene. This CDR3 spans 15 amino acids. Germline values: CDR1 SGHTA, CDR2 FQGNSA. V lost 3 bases to trimming and J lost 0 bases, with 9 bases between them. CDR3 sequence: CASSLWHISGNTIYF. DNA of the CDR3: TGTGCCAGCAGCTTGTGGCATATCTCTGGAAACACCATATATTTT. The full variable domain, rest sourced from reference TRBV7-2 and TRBJ1-3, is GAGVSQSPSNKVTEKGKDVELRCDPISGHTALYWYRQSLGQGLEFLIYFQGNSAPDKSGLPSDRFSAERTGGSVSTLTIQRTQQEDSAVYLCASSLWHISGNTIYFGEGSWLTVV.

This clonotype occurred a few times. J is TRBJ1-1 and V is TRBV7-8; maybe TRBD1 (5 bases). The ends were cut back, 5 bases at V and 5 bases at J, with 12 bases in the middle. Germline V gene lookup returns CDR1 SGHVS and CDR2 FQNEAQ. There are 13 residues in the CDR3. The DNA for the CDR3 is TGTGCCAGCAGCACCTCCCGACAGACTGAAGCTTTCTTT. Residues: CASSTSRQTEAFF.

The genes are TRBV12-3 or TRBV12-4 and TRBJ2-1; 10 positions match TRBD1. There are 14 residues in the CDR3. The J segment lost 6 bases and the V segment lost 5 bases, leaving 4 bases of the junction unmatched. Written as DNA, the CDR3 is TGTGCCAGCAGTCGGACAGGGGGGGTCAATGAGCAGTTCTTC. It encodes CASSRTGGVNEQFF.

This clonotype was seen ten or more times. CDR3 nucleotide sequence: TGTGCCAGCAGTCCTCAGGGTGGGAATGAAAAACTGTTTTTT. This sequence encodes CASSPQGGNEKLFF. The chain links TRBV12-3 or TRBV12-4 to TRBJ1-4, with D maybe TRBD1 (5 bases). V lost 5 bases and J 5 bases, leaving 12 bases between the germline ends. The CDR3 totals 14 residues.

The table lists this clonotype with many counts. This chain joins TRBV21-1 and TRBJ2-7; the DNA was not used to check the table's D call, TRBD2. TRBV21-1 is recorded as a pseudogene. The CDR3 totals 17 residues. The CDR3 sequence: CASSFRTSGRCSYEQYF. The CDR3 bases are TGTGCCAGCAGCTTCCGGACTAGCGGGAGGTGCTCCTACGAGCAGTACTTC.

The V call is TRBV7-6, the J call TRBJ1-4, with D possibly being TRBD1 (5 bases). Per germline, CDR1 SGHVS and CDR2 FNYEAQ. This CDR3 is 15 amino acids long. The V end lost 3 bases, the J end lost 6 bases, and 14 bases lay between the germline ends. The CDR3 region has the DNA TGTGCCAGCAGCTTTGGCCCACAGGTCGATGAAAAACTGTTTTTT. Translating gives CASSFGPQVDEKLFF.

This clonotype was detected a few times. J is TRBJ1-1 and V is TRBV29-1; 10 bases are a match to TRBD1. The V gene end was trimmed by 7 bases and the J gene end by 8 bases; junction bases not matched to a gene: 10. CDR1 and CDR2 (germline): SQVTM, ANQGSEA. The CDR3 sequence is 13 residues long. CDR3 DNA: TGCAGCGCCCTGACAGGGGGCCCTTCCGAAGCTTTCTTT. Encoded protein: CSALTGGPSEAFF.

The chain uses TRBV2 and TRBJ1-1; D is perhaps TRBD1 (5 bases). V lost 6 bases and J lost 0, with 14 bases in between. The CDR3 covers 15 residues. Per germline, CDR1 SNHLY and CDR2 FYNNEI. CDR3 DNA sequence: TGTGCCAGCAGAGTGGGGGACGGCATGAACACTGAAGCTTTCTTT. It is translated as CASRVGDGMNTEAFF.

This clonotype was recorded many times. The V gene is TRBV4-3, the J gene TRBJ1-1; no clear D. The CDR3 contains 15 residues. Deletions cut 2 bases from V and 3 bases from J, with 13 bases between. CDR1 is LGHNA and CDR2 is YSLEER in the germline V gene. This chain's CDR3 is CASSQRGPEDTEAFF. DNA of the CDR3: TGCGCCAGCAGCCAACGTGGGCCGGAGGACACTGAAGCTTTCTTT.

This chain uses TRBV4-1 with TRBJ2-3; possible D gene TRBD2, 5 bases. The CDR3 loop spans 14 amino acids. The germline V gene encodes CDR1 MGHRA and CDR2 YSYEKL. V was cut by 3 bases and J by 4 bases, with 11 bases left in between. The chain's CDR3 is CASSHRENSDTQYF. CDR3 bases: TGCGCCAGCAGCCATAGGGAGAACTCAGATACGCAGTATTTT.

On this clonotype itself: A much larger clonotype is one base distant, so this may be a read error. The CDR3 sequence: CASGDTDTQYF. CDR3 coding DNA: TGTGCCAGCGGGGACACAGATACGCAGTATTTT. The gene calls are TRBV2 and TRBJ2-3; no reliable D call. The CDR3 is 11 residues long. Trimming shortened V by 8 bases and J by 2 bases, and 5 bases separated the two germline ends. Germline V gene data show CDR1 as SNHLY and CDR2 as FYNNEI.

The chain carries TRBV6-2 or TRBV6-3 and TRBJ2-1, with D maybe TRBD2 (5 bases). The CDR3 totals 14 residues. Trimming cost V 6 bases and J 2 bases, with 11 bases left between them. Germline V gene lookup returns CDR1 MNHEY and CDR2 SVGEGT. CDR3 region: CASRLVGAYNEQFF. CDR3 nucleotide sequence: TGTGCCAGCAGACTAGTTGGTGCCTACAATGAGCAGTTCTTC.

This clonotype was counted only a few times. V and J are TRBV7-8 and TRBJ2-5, with 7 bases fitting TRBD1. There are 16 residues in the CDR3. Trimming at V came to 4 bases and at J to 5 bases, leaving 13 bases not matched to a gene. Looked up from germline, CDR1 is SGHVS and CDR2 is FQNEAQ. The CDR3 region has the DNA TGTGCCAGCAGCTCCAAACGGGACAGTGGGGAGGAGACCCAGTACTTC. It specifies CASSSKRDSGEETQYF.

This chain uses TRBV12-3 or TRBV12-4 with TRBJ1-4, with TRBD1 as a possible D gene (5 bases). This CDR3 is built from 14 residues. V was shortened by 3 bases and J by 3 bases, with 8 bases between the two germline ends. In DNA, the CDR3 is TGTGCCAGCAGTTTCCTAGGGGCTAATGAAAAACTGTTTTTT. Encoded protein: CASSFLGANEKLFF.

The genes are TRBV20-1 and TRBJ2-7; 8 bases map to TRBD1. This CDR3 is built from 15 residues. CDR1 DFQATT and CDR2 SNEGSKA come from the germline V gene (reference sequence). V shed 0 bases and J 0 bases; nucleotides not matched to a gene: 4. The CDR3 sequence is CSARDQGQGSYEQYF. The CDR3 DNA follows: TGCAGTGCTAGAGATCAAGGACAGGGCTCCTACGAGCAGTACTTC.

The gene calls are TRBV29-1 and TRBJ2-2, with TRBD2 matching over 9 bases. Per germline, CDR1 SQVTM and CDR2 ANQGSEA. V gave up 2 bases and J gave up 6 bases; unmatched junction bases: 4. The CDR3 sequence is 14 residues long. The CDR3 is CSVELAGWPGELFF. CDR3 DNA sequence: TGCAGCGTTGAACTAGCGGGATGGCCCGGGGAGCTGTTTTTT.

The chain uses TRBV12-3 or TRBV12-4 and TRBJ2-2; 13 nucleotides match TRBD2. This CDR3 spans 17 amino acids. Germline trimming cut 4 bases from V and 4 bases from J; bases unmatched to any gene: 6. The CDR3 spells CASSSWTSGSSTGELFF. CDR3 nucleotide sequence: TGTGCCAGCAGTTCCTGGACTAGCGGGAGTAGCACCGGGGAGCTGTTTTTT.

This clonotype came up a few times. The rearrangement uses TRBV9 and TRBJ2-1, with TRBD2 identical over 8 bases. Germline loops: CDR1 SGDLS, CDR2 YYNGEE. The CDR3 has 16 residues. Losses at the gene ends were 0 bases for V and 8 bases for J; bases not matched to a gene: 10. This CDR3 reads CASSVDVGRAGDEQFF. CDR3 sequence (DNA): TGTGCCAGCAGCGTAGACGTCGGGAGGGCTGGGGATGAGCAGTTCTTC.

J is TRBJ2-7 and V is TRBV20-1; D is unresolved. V was trimmed by 3 bases and J by 5 bases, leaving 14 bases between them. The CDR3 totals 13 residues. Per the germline V gene, CDR1 is DFQATT and CDR2 is SNEGSKA (reference sequence). The CDR3 coding sequence is TGCAGTGCTAGGGTGCTCAGGAACCACGAGCAGTACTTC. It is translated as CSARVLRNHEQYF.

This clonotype was detected only a few times. V usage is TRBV7-2 and J usage is TRBJ2-3; D not resolved. The CDR3 length is 14 residues. CDR1 and CDR2 from the germline V gene are SGHTA and FQGNSA. Trimming left V 1 base short and J 6 bases short, with 11 bases between. For the CDR3, the DNA is TGTGCCAGCAGCTTAGAGGCAAGGACGGATACGCAGTATTTT. It codes for CASSLEARTDTQYF.

The chain carries TRBV6-5 and TRBJ2-3; the D is unclear. This CDR3 has 14 amino acids. Between the trimmed V and J ends, which lost 1 base and 6 bases, there was a span of 11 bases. Germline assignment: CDR1 MNHEY and CDR2 SVGAGI. In DNA form, the CDR3 reads TGTGCCAGCAGTTACTGGCAGGTCCCTGATACGCAGTATTTT. Its translation: CASSYWQVPDTQYF.

In its sample, this clonotype was seen a few times. V usage is TRBV27 and J usage is TRBJ2-7; the D is unclear. Trimming removed 5 bases at V and 0 bases at J, with 8 bases between. CDR1 is MNHEY, CDR2 SMNVEV, per germline (reference sequence). This CDR3 contains 13 residues. The CDR3 protein is CASSVTSSYEQYF. DNA of the CDR3: TGTGCCAGCAGTGTCACGAGCTCCTACGAGCAGTACTTC.

This clonotype was seen a handful of times. The chain joins TRBV29-1 to TRBJ2-7, with TRBD1 as a possible D gene (7 bases). The CDR3 loop spans 11 amino acids. The germline V gene has CDR1 SQVTM and CDR2 ANQGSEA. Between the trimmed V and J ends, which lost 7 bases and 6 bases, there was a span of 13 bases. The CDR3 bases are TGCAGCGCCAGACAGGGAGGCGAGCAGTACTTC. Translating it yields CSARQGGEQYF.

CDR3 residues: CASSLMQYNEQFF. CDR3 in DNA: TGTGCCAGCAGCTTAATGCAGTACAATGAGCAGTTCTTC. This rearrangement joins TRBV7-6 to TRBJ2-1; D is unclear. Germline CDR1 and CDR2: SGHVS and FNYEAQ. This CDR3 region has 13 residues. V gave up 2 bases and J gave up 4 bases, with 6 bases separating them.

J is TRBJ2-3 and V is TRBV29-1, with 8 nucleotides matching TRBD1. The junction had 7 bases not matched to a gene; V was cut back by 6 bases and J by 2 bases. Germline CDR1 and CDR2: SQVTM and ANQGSEA. The CDR3 sequence is 14 residues long. In DNA, the CDR3 is TGCAGCGTGGACAGGGACACAGACACAGATACGCAGTATTTT. Translation: CSVDRDTDTDTQYF.

This clonotype is a singleton in its sample. The rearrangement uses TRBV29-1 and TRBJ2-1, with 10 bases lining up with TRBD1. Germline trimming cut 0 bases from V and 3 bases from J; bases unmatched to any gene: 5. The CDR3 covers 16 residues. Germline V gene data show CDR1 as SQVTM and CDR2 as ANQGSEA. CDR3 DNA: TGCAGCGTTGAAGATCATAGGACAGGGGGCTACAATGAGCAGTTCTTC. Its protein is CSVEDHRTGGYNEQFF.

This clonotype was recorded a few times. This chain joins TRBV7-9 and TRBJ2-1, with D hard to call. This CDR3 region has 12 residues. Trimming removed 7 bases at V and 6 bases at J, with 10 bases between. CDR1 and CDR2 (germline): SEHNR, FQNEAQ (reference sequence). In DNA form, the CDR3 reads TGTGCCAGCACCCAAATTGGCAATGAGCAGTTCTTC. Its protein is CASTQIGNEQFF.